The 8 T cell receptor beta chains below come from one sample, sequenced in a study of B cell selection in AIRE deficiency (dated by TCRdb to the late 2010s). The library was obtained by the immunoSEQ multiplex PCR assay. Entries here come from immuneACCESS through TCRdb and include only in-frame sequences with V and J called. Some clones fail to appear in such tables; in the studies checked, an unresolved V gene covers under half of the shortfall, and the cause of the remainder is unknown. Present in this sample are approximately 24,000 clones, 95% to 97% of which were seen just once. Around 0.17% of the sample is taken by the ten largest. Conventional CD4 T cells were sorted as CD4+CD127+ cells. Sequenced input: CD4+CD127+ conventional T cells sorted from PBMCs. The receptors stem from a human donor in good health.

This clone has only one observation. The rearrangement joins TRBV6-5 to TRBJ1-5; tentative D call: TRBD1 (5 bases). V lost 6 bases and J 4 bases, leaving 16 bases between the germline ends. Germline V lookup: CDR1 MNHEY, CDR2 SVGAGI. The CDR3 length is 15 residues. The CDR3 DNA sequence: TGTGCCAGCAGCCCTCGGAGGGGACTAAATCAGCCCCAGCATTTT. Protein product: CASSPRRGLNQPQHF.

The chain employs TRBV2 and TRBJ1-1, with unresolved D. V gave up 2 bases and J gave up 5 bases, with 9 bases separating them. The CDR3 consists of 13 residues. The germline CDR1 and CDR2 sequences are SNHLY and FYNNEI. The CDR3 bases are TGTGCCAGCAGTGAATTGCTCGGGACTGAAGCTTTCTTT. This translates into CASSELLGTEAFF.

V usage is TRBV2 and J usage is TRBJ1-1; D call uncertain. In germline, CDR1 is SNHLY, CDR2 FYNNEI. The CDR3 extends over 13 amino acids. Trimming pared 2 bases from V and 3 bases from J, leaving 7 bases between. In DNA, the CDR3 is TGTGCCAGCAGTGAATTGGAGGACACTGAAGCTTTCTTT. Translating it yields CASSELEDTEAFF.

CDR3 bases: TGTGCTAGTGGTTTGGGGGGGGCCCCTATCGAGCAGTACTTC. The encoded protein is CASGLGGAPIEQYF. The gene calls are TRBV12-5 and TRBJ2-7; tentatively, D is TRBD1 or TRBD2 (6 bases each). V was pared by 1 base and J by 6 bases, with 13 bases between. This CDR3 contains 14 residues. CDR1 is LGHNT, CDR2 FRNRAP, per germline.

In DNA, the CDR3 is TGTGCCAGCAGTTCTCCTTCGAGGGCCGGTAACTATGGCTACACCTTC. Protein product: CASSSPSRAGNYGYTF. This sequence joins TRBV28 and TRBJ1-2, with D unresolved. Germline loops: CDR1 MDHEN, CDR2 SYDVKM. Trimming cost V 4 bases and J 1 base, with 16 bases left between them. There are 16 residues in the CDR3.

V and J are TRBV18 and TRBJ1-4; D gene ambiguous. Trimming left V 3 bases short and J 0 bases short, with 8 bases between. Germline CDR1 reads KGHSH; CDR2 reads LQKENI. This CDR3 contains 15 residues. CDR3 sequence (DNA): TGTGCCAGCTCACCCCTCAGAGCAACTAATGAAAAACTGTTTTTT. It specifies CASSPLRATNEKLFF. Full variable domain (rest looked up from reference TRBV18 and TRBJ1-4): NAGVMQNPRHLVRRRGQEARLRCSPMKGHSHVYWYRQLPEEGLKFMVYLQKENIIDESGMPKERFSAEFPKEGPSILRIQQVVRGDSAAYFCASSPLRATNEKLFFGSGTQLSVL.

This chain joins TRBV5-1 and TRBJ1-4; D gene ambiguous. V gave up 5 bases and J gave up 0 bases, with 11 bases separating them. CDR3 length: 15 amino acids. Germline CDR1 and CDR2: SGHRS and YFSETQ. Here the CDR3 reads CASRPTAATNEKLFF. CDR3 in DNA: TGCGCCAGCAGGCCTACAGCGGCAACTAATGAAAAACTGTTTTTT.

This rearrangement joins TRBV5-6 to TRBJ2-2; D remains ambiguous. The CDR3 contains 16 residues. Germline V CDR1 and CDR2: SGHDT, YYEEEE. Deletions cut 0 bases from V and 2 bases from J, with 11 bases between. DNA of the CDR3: TGTGCCAGCAGCTTGGTCCCGCCAGAAAACACCGGGGAGCTGTTTTTT. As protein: CASSLVPPENTGELFF.